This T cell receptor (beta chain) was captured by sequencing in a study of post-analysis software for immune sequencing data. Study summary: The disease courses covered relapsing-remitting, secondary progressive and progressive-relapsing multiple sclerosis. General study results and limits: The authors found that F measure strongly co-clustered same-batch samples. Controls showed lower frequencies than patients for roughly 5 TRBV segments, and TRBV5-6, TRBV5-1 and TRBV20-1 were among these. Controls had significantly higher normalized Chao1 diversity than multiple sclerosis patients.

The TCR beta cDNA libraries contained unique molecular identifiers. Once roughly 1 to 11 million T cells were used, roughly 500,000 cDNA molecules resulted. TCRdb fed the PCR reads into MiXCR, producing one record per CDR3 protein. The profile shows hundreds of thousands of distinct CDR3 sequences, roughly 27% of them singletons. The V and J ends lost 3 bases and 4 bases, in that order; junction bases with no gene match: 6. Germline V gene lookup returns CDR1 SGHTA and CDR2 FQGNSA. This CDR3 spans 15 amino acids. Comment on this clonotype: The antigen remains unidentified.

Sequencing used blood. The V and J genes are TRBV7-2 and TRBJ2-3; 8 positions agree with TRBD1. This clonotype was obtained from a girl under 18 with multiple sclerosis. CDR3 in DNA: TGTGCCAGCAGCTTCGAGACAGGGGCCGCAGATACGCAGTATTTT. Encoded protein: CASSFETGAADTQYF.